This T cell receptor beta chain originates from a study of identifying expanded T cells in peripheral blood. Broader study findings: Over two and four weeks, about 15 and 18 clones changed, versus around 1.3 between replicates. Variance in clone template counts between approximately 2-week samples significantly increased with total template count across all healthy donors.

Profiled with immunoSEQ multiplex PCR; TCRdb holds only in-frame clones, not every one. Among around 100,000 clones, roughly 88% were seen once, and the ten largest hold around 5%. About this clone itself: Antigen specificity is unknown.

No infections or other immune events were documented during collection. CDR1 and CDR2 from the germline V gene are GTSNPN and SVGIG (reference sequence). The ends were cut back, 1 base at V and 0 bases at J, with 10 bases in the middle. This CDR3 has 15 residues. This rearrangement joins TRBV30 to TRBJ1-5; D might be TRBD1 (6 bases). This receptor was identified in a person aged 18 to 69 in good health. The material sequenced was blood. The CDR3 spells CAWSDGQISNQPQHF. CDR3 DNA sequence: TGTGCCTGGAGTGACGGACAGATTAGCAATCAGCCCCAGCATTTT.